A single sample gave rise to the 10 T cell receptor beta chains below, sequenced in a study of shared clonotypes between healthy human individuals. TCRdb's table, derived via immunoSEQ multiplex PCR, lists solely in-frame clones and lacks some. This table holds hundreds of thousands of clones, 85% to 95% found once. CD45RO-negative CD8 cells positively selected for CCR7 made up the naive population, which excluded terminally differentiated effector memory CD45RA+ cells. The sample comprised naive CD8+ T cells sorted from blood. The receptors shown here come from a woman aged 25 to 45 in good health.

The V call is TRBV28, the J call TRBJ2-3; D remains unclear. CDR3 length equals 11 residues. V was trimmed by 10 bases and J by 2 bases, leaving 7 bases between them. Germline loops: CDR1 MDHEN, CDR2 SYDVKM. CDR3: CATIATDTQYF. The CDR3, as DNA: TGTGCCACCATCGCCACAGATACGCAGTATTTT. The variable domain in full, with the rest retrieved from reference TRBV28 and TRBJ2-3, is DVKVTQSSRYLVKRTGEKVFLECVQDMDHENMFWYRQDPGLGLRLIYFSYDVKMKEKGDIPEGYSVSREKKERFSLILESASTNQTSMYLCATIATDTQYFGPGTRLTVL.

The count of this clone is one. The chain uses TRBV7-8 and TRBJ1-1; D is unclear. This CDR3 contains 17 residues. With 1 base removed from V and 0 bases from J, the gap between germline ends came to 15 bases. Germline V gives CDR1 SGHVS, CDR2 FQNEAQ. This chain's CDR3 is CASSLGEGRAMNTEAFF. The CDR3 DNA reads as TGTGCCAGCAGCTTAGGAGAAGGACGGGCTATGAACACTGAAGCTTTCTTT.

The chain carries TRBV5-4 and TRBJ2-5; D remains unclear. The J call may be faulty, since TRBJ2-7 better matches the DNA end. CDR3 size: 14 residues. The germline gives CDR1 SGHNT, CDR2 YYREEE (reference sequence). CDR3 DNA: TGTGCCAGCAGCCCTGTGGACCGCCCCTACGAGCAGTACTTC. Translation gives CASSPVDRPYEQYF.

The chain uses TRBV2 and TRBJ2-6; D gene uncertain. CDR3 length: 13 residues. CDR1 is SNHLY and CDR2 is FYNNEI in the germline V gene. V was pared by 0 bases and J by 3 bases, with 0 bases between. The CDR3 DNA reads as TGTGCCAGCAGTGAAGCTGGGGCCAACGTCCTGACTTTC. Its protein is CASSEAGANVLTF.

This chain joins TRBV29-1 and TRBJ2-7, with no clear D. Trimming left V 6 bases short and J 3 bases short, with 12 bases between. CDR1 and CDR2 from the germline V gene are SQVTM and ANQGSEA. The CDR3 length is 12 residues. The CDR3 nucleotides are TGCAGCGTGGAAACCTCCCTCTACGAGCAGTACTTC. Its protein product is CSVETSLYEQYF.

The V call is TRBV27, the J call TRBJ2-7; D remains unclear. The germline gives CDR1 MNHEY, CDR2 SMNVEV (reference sequence). CDR3 length equals 14 residues. Trimming cost V 0 bases and J 3 bases, with 9 bases left between them. Here the CDR3 reads CASSLSVPVYEQYF. The CDR3 nucleotides are TGTGCCAGCAGTTTATCGGTGCCAGTCTACGAGCAGTACTTC.

V is TRBV27 and J is TRBJ1-1; D not certain. Trimming left V 6 bases short and J 5 bases short, with 16 bases between. The germline V gene has CDR1 MNHEY and CDR2 SMNVEV (reference sequence). The CDR3 contains 14 residues. This chain's CDR3 is CASSTRPVGTEAFF. DNA of the CDR3: TGTGCCAGCAGCACCAGACCCGTCGGGACTGAAGCTTTCTTT.

The V call is TRBV7-9, the J call TRBJ2-5; 7 nucleotides align to TRBD2. With the DNA end fitting TRBJ2-7 better, the J assignment may be wrong. This CDR3 has 15 residues. Germline V gene sequence: CDR1 SEHNR, CDR2 FQNEAQ (reference sequence). In DNA, the CDR3 is TGTGCCAGCAGCCTACCGGGACTACCGCTCTACGAGCAGTACTTC. This encodes CASSLPGLPLYEQYF.

J is TRBJ2-1 and V is TRBV1; TRBD2, as called in the table, went unchecked against the DNA. TRBV1 is flagged as a pseudogene. The CDR3 length is 14 residues. In DNA, the CDR3 is TGCACCAGCGGAACTAGCGGGGGCCTCAATGAGCAGTTCTTC. It is translated as CTSGTSGGLNEQFF.

The chain links TRBV13 to TRBJ2-1; 7 nucleotides agree with TRBD2. Unmatched junction bases numbered 9, after V lost 6 bases and J lost 4 bases. CDR3 length: 15 amino acids. Looked up from germline, CDR1 is PRHDT and CDR2 is FYEKMQ (reference sequence). CDR3 protein: CASSPGLGSYNEQFF. The CDR3 DNA is TGTGCCAGCAGTCCCGGACTAGGGTCTTACAATGAGCAGTTCTTC.